The clone carrying this T cell receptor (beta chain) was seen ten or more times. Its antigen is undetermined. Looked up from germline, CDR1 is LGHDT and CDR2 is YNNKEL (reference sequence). Trimming shortened V by 1 base and J by 13 bases, and 11 bases separated the two germline ends. CDR3 length: 12 residues. The sample is drawn from a study of spatial heterogeneity in lung cancer. About the research overall: There was a strong correlation between the counts of TCR transcripts measured in tumor regions and a T cell transcriptional module score that was calculated from matched bulk RNA-seq. General study findings and limits: The number of expanded tumor alpha and beta chains correlated with mutation number. Coverage estimated for tumor T cells reached 5.5% to 8.5% for alpha chains and about 13% for beta chains.

TCR cDNA molecules were tagged individually, and each one carried a unique molecular identifier. Using its own MiXCR run on the 5' RACE reads, TCRdb lists one record per CDR3 protein. This sample has over 15,000 distinct CDR3 sequences, with 6% to 7% found just once. Time point denoted: sample taken at primary tumor resection. Frozen PBMC, nontumor lung or tumor provided whole RNA, which was sequenced unsorted. The clonotype was recovered from a male donor with early-stage non-small cell lung cancer. Sequences were derived from lung tumor tissue, sampled at surgery. The chain combines TRBV3-1 with TRBJ2-1; no definite D call. Here the CDR3 DNA reads TGTGCCAGCAGCCAAGTGCCTCCATCCCAGTTCTTC. It codes for CASSQVPPSQFF.